The 4 T cell receptor beta chains below come from one sample, sequenced in a study of blood T cell repertoires in COVID-19. Clones were sequenced by immunoSEQ multiplex PCR, and TCRdb holds only the in-frame ones, with some missing. The sample has fewer than 100,000 clones; less than 90% are singletons. Sequencing used peripheral blood. The source is a man aged 55 to 70 with acute or convalescent COVID-19.

The CDR3: CASSEGTGSIGYTF. CDR3 DNA: TGTGCCAGCAGTGAAGGGACAGGGAGCATTGGCTACACCTTC. The gene calls are TRBV2 and TRBJ1-2, with 8 bases aligning to TRBD1. Trimming took 1 base from V and 7 from J; bases not matched to a gene: 5. The germline gives CDR1 SNHLY, CDR2 FYNNEI. This CDR3 region has 14 residues.

In DNA, the CDR3 is TGTGCCAGCAGCCCACTTGGCGCGGGGGGGCGGAATGAGCAGTTCTTC. Translation gives CASSPLGAGGRNEQFF. This rearrangement joins TRBV5-4 to TRBJ2-1, with TRBD2 matching over 9 bases. The CDR3 loop spans 16 amino acids. V gave up 4 bases and J gave up 7 bases; unmatched junction bases: 12. Germline CDR1 SGHNT, CDR2 YYREEE (reference sequence).

The J gene is TRBJ2-5, the V gene TRBV3-1 (or the pseudogene TRBV3-2), with 8 bases matching TRBD1. V lost 0 bases and J lost 2; bases outside the gene matches: 2. This CDR3 spans 15 amino acids. CDR1 and CDR2 from the germline V gene are LGHDT and YNNKEL (reference sequence). The chain's CDR3 is CASSQDDRGQETQYF. The CDR3 region has the DNA TGTGCCAGCAGCCAAGATGACAGGGGTCAAGAGACCCAGTACTTC.

The gene calls are TRBV10-3 and TRBJ1-3, with a weak D call TRBD1 (6 bases). The CDR3 runs to 13 residues. V was shortened by 10 bases and J by 4 bases, with 14 bases between the two germline ends. The germline CDR1 and CDR2 sequences are ENHRY and SYGVKD. This CDR3 is CATERDMGNTIYF. As DNA, the CDR3 is TGTGCCACCGAGAGGGACATGGGAAACACCATATATTTT.